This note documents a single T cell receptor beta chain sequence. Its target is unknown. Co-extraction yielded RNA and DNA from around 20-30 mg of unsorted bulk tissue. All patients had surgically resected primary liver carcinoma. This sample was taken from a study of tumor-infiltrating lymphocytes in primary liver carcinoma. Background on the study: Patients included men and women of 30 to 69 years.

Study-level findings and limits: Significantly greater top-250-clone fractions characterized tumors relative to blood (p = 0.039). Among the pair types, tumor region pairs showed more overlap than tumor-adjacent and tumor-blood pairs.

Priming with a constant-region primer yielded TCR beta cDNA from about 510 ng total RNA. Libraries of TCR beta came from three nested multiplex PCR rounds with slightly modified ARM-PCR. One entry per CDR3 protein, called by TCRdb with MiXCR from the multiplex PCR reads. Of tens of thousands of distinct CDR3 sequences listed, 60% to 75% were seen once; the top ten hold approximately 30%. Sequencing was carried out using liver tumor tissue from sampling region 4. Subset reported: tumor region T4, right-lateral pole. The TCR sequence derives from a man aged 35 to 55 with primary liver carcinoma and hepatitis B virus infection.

CDR3 loop: CASSQGPVGRGHNEQFF. In nucleotides, the CDR3 is TGTGCCAGCAGCCAAGGTCCGGTCGGGAGGGGTCACAATGAGCAGTTCTTC. This chain joins TRBV4-2 and TRBJ2-1; 8 bases are shared with TRBD2. The trim removed 1 base at V and 5 bases at J, leaving 10 bases unmatched. The CDR3 is 17 amino acids. In germline, CDR1 is LGHNA, CDR2 YNFKEQ.